The entry below describes one TCR beta chain. The record originates from a study of blood T cell repertoires in COVID-19. On the study more broadly: The United States, Italy and Spain supplied acute and convalescent COVID-19 samples.

The method was immunoSEQ multiplex PCR; TCRdb's version includes in-frame clones alone and lacks a portion of them. This sample has around 100,000 clones, with 85% to 90% found just once. This TCR came from a human donor in a cohort sampled during active COVID-19. The sequencing sample was made of peripheral blood.

The CDR3 nucleotides are TGCGCCAGCAGCGGCAGGGTTTCTAACTATGGCTACACCTTC. Amino acids: CASSGRVSNYGYTF. The chain links TRBV5-1 to TRBJ1-2; D is possibly TRBD1 (5 bases). The CDR3 sequence is 14 residues long. Deletions cut 4 bases from V and 0 bases from J, with 10 bases between. CDR1 and CDR2 (germline): SGHRS, YFSETQ.